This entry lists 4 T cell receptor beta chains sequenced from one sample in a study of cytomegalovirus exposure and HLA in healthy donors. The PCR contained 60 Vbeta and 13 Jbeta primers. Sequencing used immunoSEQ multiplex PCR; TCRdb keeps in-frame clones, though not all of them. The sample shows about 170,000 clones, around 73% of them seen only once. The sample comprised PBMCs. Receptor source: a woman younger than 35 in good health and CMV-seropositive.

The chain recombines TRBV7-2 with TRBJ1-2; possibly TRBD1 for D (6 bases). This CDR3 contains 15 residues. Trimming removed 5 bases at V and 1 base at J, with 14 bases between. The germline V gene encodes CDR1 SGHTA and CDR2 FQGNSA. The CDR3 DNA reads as TGTGCCAGCAGCCCTGGCCGGACAGTTAACTATGGCTACACCTTC. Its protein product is CASSPGRTVNYGYTF.

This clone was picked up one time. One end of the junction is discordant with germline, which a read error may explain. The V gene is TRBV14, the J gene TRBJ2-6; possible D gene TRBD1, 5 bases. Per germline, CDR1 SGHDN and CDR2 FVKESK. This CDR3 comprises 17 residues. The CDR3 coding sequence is TGTGCCAGCAGCCAAGGGGCGCGTCGCTCTGGGGCCAACGTCTTGACTTTC. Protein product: CASSQGARRSGANVLTF.

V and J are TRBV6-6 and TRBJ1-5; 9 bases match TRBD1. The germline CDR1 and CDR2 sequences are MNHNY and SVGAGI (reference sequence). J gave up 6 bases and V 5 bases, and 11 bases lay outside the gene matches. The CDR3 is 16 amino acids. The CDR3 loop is CASSPRAGQGRQPQHF. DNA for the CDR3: TGTGCCAGCAGTCCTAGAGCTGGACAGGGGCGTCAGCCCCAGCATTTT.

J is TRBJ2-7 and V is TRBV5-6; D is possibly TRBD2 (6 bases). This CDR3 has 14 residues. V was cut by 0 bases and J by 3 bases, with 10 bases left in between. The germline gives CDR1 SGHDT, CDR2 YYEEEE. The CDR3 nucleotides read TGTGCCAGCAGCTTGGGCGGGGACGACTACGAGCAGTACTTC. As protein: CASSLGGDDYEQYF. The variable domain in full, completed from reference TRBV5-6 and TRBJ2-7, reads DAGVTQSPTHLIKTRGQQVTLRCSPKSGHDTVSWYQQALGQGPQFIFQYYEEEERQRGNFPDRFSGHQFPNYSSELNVNALLLGDSALYLCASSLGGDDYEQYFGPGTRLTVT.